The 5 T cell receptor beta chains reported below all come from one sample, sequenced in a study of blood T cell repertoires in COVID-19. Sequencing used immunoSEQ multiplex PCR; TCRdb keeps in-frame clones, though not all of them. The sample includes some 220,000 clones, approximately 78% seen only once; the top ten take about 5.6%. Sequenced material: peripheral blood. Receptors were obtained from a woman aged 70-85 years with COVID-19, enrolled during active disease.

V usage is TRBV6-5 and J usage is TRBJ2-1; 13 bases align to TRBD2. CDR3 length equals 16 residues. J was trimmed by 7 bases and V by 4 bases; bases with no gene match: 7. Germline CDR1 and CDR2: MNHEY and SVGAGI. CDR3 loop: CASSSPGTSGTNEQFF. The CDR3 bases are TGTGCCAGCAGTTCACCCGGGACTAGCGGGACGAATGAGCAGTTCTTC.

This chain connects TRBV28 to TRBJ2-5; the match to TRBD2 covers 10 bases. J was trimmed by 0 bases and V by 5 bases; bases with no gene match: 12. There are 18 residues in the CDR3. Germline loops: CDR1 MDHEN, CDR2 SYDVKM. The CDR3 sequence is CASSPASGSGGYQETQYF. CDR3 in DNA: TGTGCCAGCAGTCCGGCTAGCGGGAGTGGGGGCTACCAAGAGACCCAGTACTTC. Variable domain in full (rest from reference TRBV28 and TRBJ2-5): DVKVTQSSRYLVKRTGEKVFLECVQDMDHENMFWYRQDPGLGLRLIYFSYDVKMKEKGDIPEGYSVSREKKERFSLILESASTNQTSMYLCASSPASGSGGYQETQYFGPGTRLLVL.

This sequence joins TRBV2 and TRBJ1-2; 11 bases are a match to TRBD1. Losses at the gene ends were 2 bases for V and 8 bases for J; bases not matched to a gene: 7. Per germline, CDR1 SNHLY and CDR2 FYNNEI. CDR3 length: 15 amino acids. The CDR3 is CASSEQGQGAGGYTF. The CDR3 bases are TGTGCCAGCAGTGAACAAGGACAGGGGGCGGGCGGCTACACCTTC.

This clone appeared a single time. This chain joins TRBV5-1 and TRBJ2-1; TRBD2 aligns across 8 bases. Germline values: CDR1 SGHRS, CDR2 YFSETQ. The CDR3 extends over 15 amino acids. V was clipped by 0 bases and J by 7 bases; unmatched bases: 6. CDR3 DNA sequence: TGCGCCAGCAGCTTGGGGGGGACTAGAGGGAATGAGCAGTTCTTC. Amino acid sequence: CASSLGGTRGNEQFF.

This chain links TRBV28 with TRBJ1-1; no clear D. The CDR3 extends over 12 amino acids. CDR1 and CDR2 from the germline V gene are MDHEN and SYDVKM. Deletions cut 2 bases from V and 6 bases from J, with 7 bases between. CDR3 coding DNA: TGTGCCAGCAGTTTAAGTCGAGCTGAAGCTTTCTTT. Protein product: CASSLSRAEAFF.